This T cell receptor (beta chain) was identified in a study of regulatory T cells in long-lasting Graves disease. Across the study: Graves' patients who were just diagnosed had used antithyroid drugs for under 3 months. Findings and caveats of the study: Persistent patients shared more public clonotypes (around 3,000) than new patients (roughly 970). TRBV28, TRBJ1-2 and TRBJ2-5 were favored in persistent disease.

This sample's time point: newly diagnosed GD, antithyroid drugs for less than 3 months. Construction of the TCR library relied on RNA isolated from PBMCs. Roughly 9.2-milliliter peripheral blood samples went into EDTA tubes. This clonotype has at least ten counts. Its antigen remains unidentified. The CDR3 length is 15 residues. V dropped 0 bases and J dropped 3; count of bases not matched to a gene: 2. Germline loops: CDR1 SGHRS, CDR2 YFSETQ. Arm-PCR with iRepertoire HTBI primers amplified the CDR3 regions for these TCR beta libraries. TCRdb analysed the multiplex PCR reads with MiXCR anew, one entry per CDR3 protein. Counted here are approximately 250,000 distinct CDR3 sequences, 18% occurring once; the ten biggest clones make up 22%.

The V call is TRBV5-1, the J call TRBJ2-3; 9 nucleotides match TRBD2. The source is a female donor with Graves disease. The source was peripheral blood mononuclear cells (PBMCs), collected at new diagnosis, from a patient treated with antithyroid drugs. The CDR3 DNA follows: TGCGCCAGCAGCTTGGACAGCGGGAGGACAGATACGCAGTATTTT. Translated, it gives CASSLDSGRTDTQYF.